These 29 T cell receptor beta chains share one sample of origin, sequenced in a study of T-cell memory formation after mild COVID-19 (dated by TCRdb to 2020 to 2022). Libraries were made using 5' RACE. Sequencing took place on an Illumina NovaSeq 6000. TCRdb trimmed public reads at Q25 via fastp, called clones via MiXCR and kept in-frame beta chains. Each CDR3 protein appears once, grouped with its most common genes and DNA. The sample records 350,000 to 450,000 distinct CDR3 sequences, around an eighth of which are singletons. The biggest ten clones account for roughly 22% of the sample. The sequenced sample consisted of PBMCs or a T cell subset sorted from them (not recorded which). These receptors came from a man aged 18 to 35 who had mild COVID-19 (a few samples of this study predate the infection). The sample titles of this study are shuffled in the database, so cell type and time point are left out; the donor was told from shared clones.

The CDR3 region is CASSWSGPMETQYF. CDR3 in DNA: TGCGCCAGCAGCTGGAGTGGCCCTATGGAAACCCAGTACTTC. The V and J genes are TRBV5-1 and TRBJ2-5; D call uncertain. The CDR3 loop spans 14 amino acids. V was trimmed by 3 bases and J by 8 bases, leaving 17 bases between them. Germline values: CDR1 SGHRS, CDR2 YFSETQ.

The count of this clonotype is one. The V and J genes are TRBV12-5 and TRBJ1-1; TRBD1 aligns across 12 bases. Trimming took 0 bases from V and 4 from J; bases not matched to a gene: 6. This CDR3 has 17 amino acids. Germline V gives CDR1 LGHNT, CDR2 FRNRAP. Here the CDR3 reads CASGLVLGQGAFTEAFF. In DNA form, the CDR3 reads TGTGCTAGTGGTTTGGTACTGGGACAGGGGGCTTTCACTGAAGCTTTCTTT.

This chain joins TRBV7-9 and TRBJ2-3, with TRBD2 identical over 8 bases. The V segment lost 1 base and the J segment 14 bases; nucleotides outside the gene matches: 8. This CDR3 has 13 residues. Germline assignment: CDR1 SEHNR and CDR2 FQNEAQ (reference sequence). The CDR3 region has the DNA TGTGCCAGCAGCTTAGGCCTAGTGCGGGGGGCGTATTTT. Translation: CASSLGLVRGAYF.

This clonotype showed up many times. CDR3: CASSLEAPGSSSYNEQFF. The CDR3, as DNA: TGTGCCAGCAGCTTAGAAGCCCCGGGATCGAGCTCCTACAATGAGCAGTTCTTC. V and J are TRBV7-6 and TRBJ2-1, with a possible D match to TRBD2 (5 bases). V was clipped by 1 base and J by 0 bases, with 16 bases between them. CDR1 is SGHVS and CDR2 is FNYEAQ in the germline V gene. This CDR3 has 18 residues.

This clonotype occurred once. The rearrangement links TRBV29-1 to TRBJ1-1; D remains unclear. Germline V CDR1 and CDR2: SQVTM, ANQGSEA. This CDR3 has 13 residues. V was clipped by 6 bases and J by 0 bases, with 11 bases between them. DNA for the CDR3: TGCAGCGTAGCGAGGACGGTGAACACTGAAGCTTTCTTT. Its translation is CSVARTVNTEAFF. The whole variable domain, remainder taken from reference TRBV29-1 and TRBJ1-1, is SAVISQKPSRDICQRGTSLTIQCQVDSQVTMMFWYRQQPGQSLTLIATANQGSEATYESGFVIDKFPISRPNLTFSTLTVSNMSPEDSSIYLCSVARTVNTEAFFGQGTRLTVV.

This clonotype was picked up a small number of times. J is TRBJ1-1 and V is TRBV27; 9 bases fit TRBD1. The V gene end was trimmed by 6 bases and the J gene end by 11 bases; junction bases not matched to a gene: 7. This CDR3 has 12 amino acids. Germline loops: CDR1 MNHEY, CDR2 SMNVEV (reference sequence). CDR3 in DNA: TGTGCCAGCAGAAAACAGACAGGGGGGGCTTTCTTT. Amino acids: CASRKQTGGAFF.

This clonotype was observed a few times. The gene calls are TRBV10-2 and TRBJ2-7; D is undetermined. This CDR3 spans 14 amino acids. V shed 6 bases and J shed 7 bases, with 19 bases lying between them. Germline CDR1 is WSHSY and CDR2 is SAAADI. The CDR3, as DNA: TGCGCCAGCAGGCCCTCAACACCGAGCATGGAGCAGTACTTC. Translation gives CASRPSTPSMEQYF.

This clonotype showed up just once. This chain joins TRBV12-3 or TRBV12-4 and TRBJ2-1, with 10 bases that match TRBD2. This CDR3 is 17 amino acids long. V gave up 5 bases and J gave up 0 bases; unmatched junction bases: 7. In nucleotides, the CDR3 is TGTGCCAGCAGTGGATATAGCGGGGGGCGCTCCTACAATGAGCAGTTCTTC. As protein: CASSGYSGGRSYNEQFF.

This clonotype was seen a handful of times. The chain employs TRBV29-1 and TRBJ2-2; TRBD2 aligns across 12 bases. Germline CDR1 and CDR2: SQVTM and ANQGSEA. J was trimmed by 6 bases and V by 0 bases; bases with no gene match: 11. The CDR3 is 18 amino acids. The CDR3 region is CSVEDPTASGGAAGELFF. CDR3 DNA sequence: TGCAGCGTTGAAGATCCGACGGCTAGCGGGGGGGCGGCCGGGGAGCTGTTTTTT.

This clonotype was seen a few times. The genes are TRBV28 and TRBJ2-5, with 9 bases identical to TRBD2. With V trimmed by 2 bases and J by 5 bases, 6 bases remained unmatched. In germline, CDR1 is MDHEN, CDR2 SYDVKM. The CDR3 loop spans 15 amino acids. CDR3 sequence reads: CASSLPGLASETQYF. The CDR3 nucleotides are TGTGCCAGCAGTTTACCGGGACTAGCCTCGGAGACCCAGTACTTC.

Concerning this clonotype: A read error may produce the germline difference seen at one junction end. V gene TRBV19 combines with J gene TRBJ1-6, with D possibly being TRBD1 (6 bases). The CDR3 spans 14 residues. Germline V CDR1 and CDR2: LNHDA, SQIVND (reference sequence). CDR3 bases: TGTCCCAGTAGTATCAGGACAGTCTATTCACCCCTCCACTTT. Translating gives CPSSIRTVYSPLHF.

J is TRBJ2-2 and V is TRBV6-1; TRBD2 matches at 7 bases. V was pared by 7 bases and J by 1 base, with 9 bases of the junction left unmatched. Per germline, CDR1 MNHNS and CDR2 SASEGT. The CDR3 is 16 residues long. In nucleotides, the CDR3 is TGTGCCAGCACCCCCCCTGGGAGGGAGAACACCGGGGAGCTGTTTTTT. Translation gives CASTPPGRENTGELFF.

This clonotype has a count of ten or more. J is TRBJ2-7 and V is TRBV4-2; 9 bases match TRBD1. With V trimmed by 2 bases and J by 2 bases, 7 bases remained unmatched. Germline V CDR1 and CDR2: LGHNA, YNFKEQ. This CDR3 contains 16 residues. The CDR3 nucleotides read TGTGCCAGCAGCCAAAGGACAGGGGCTGTCACCTACGAGCAGTACTTC. Residues: CASSQRTGAVTYEQYF.

The table lists this clonotype with a few counts. The chain couples TRBV5-1 to TRBJ2-6; possibly TRBD2 for D (5 bases). The ends were cut back, 4 bases at V and 0 bases at J, with 17 bases in the middle. The CDR3 totals 18 residues. Per germline, CDR1 SGHRS and CDR2 YFSETQ. As DNA, the CDR3 is TGCGCCAGCAGCCCCCCCGGAGGAACTTACTCTGGGGCCAACGTCCTGACTTTC. It codes for CASSPPGGTYSGANVLTF. The whole variable domain, filled in from reference TRBV5-1 and TRBJ2-6, reads KAGVTQTPRYLIKTRGQQVTLSCSPISGHRSVSWYQQTPGQGLQFLFEYFSETQRNKGNFPGRFSGRQFSNSRSEMNVSTLELGDSALYLCASSPPGGTYSGANVLTFGAGSRLTVL.

The chain links TRBV4-1 to TRBJ1-2; TRBD1 is a possible D gene (6 bases). Germline values: CDR1 MGHRA, CDR2 YSYEKL. The ends were cut back, 4 bases at V and 3 bases at J, with 12 bases in the middle. CDR3 length: 14 amino acids. CDR3 loop: CASSPQGMYYGYTF. CDR3 nucleotide sequence: TGCGCCAGCAGCCCCCAGGGGATGTACTATGGCTACACCTTC.

This clonotype was detected a few times. The rearrangement links TRBV7-9 to TRBJ1-1, with D perhaps TRBD1 (6 bases). CDR3 length: 16 amino acids. CDR1 is SEHNR and CDR2 is FQNEAQ in the germline V gene (reference sequence). V was cut by 5 bases and J by 0 bases, with 16 bases left in between. The CDR3 protein is CASSLRPGHLNTEAFF. DNA for the CDR3: TGTGCCAGCAGCCTTCGTCCGGGACACCTGAACACTGAAGCTTTCTTT.

This clonotype was seen only a few times. J is TRBJ2-3 and V is TRBV5-1; 7 bases are shared with TRBD2. This CDR3 is built from 17 residues. V shed 3 bases and J 2 bases; nucleotides not matched to a gene: 12. Per the germline V gene, CDR1 is SGHRS and CDR2 is YFSETQ. The CDR3, as DNA: TGCGCCAGCAGCTGGGGGAGGGATAGCGGACACACAGATACGCAGTATTTT. It codes for CASSWGRDSGHTDTQYF.

This clonotype was picked up a small number of times. The chain employs TRBV6-6 and TRBJ2-7, with TRBD1 identical over 8 bases. The CDR3 is 14 residues long. Trimming at V came to 4 bases and at J to 0 bases, leaving 2 bases not matched to a gene. Germline V lookup: CDR1 MNHNY, CDR2 SVGAGI (reference sequence). CDR3 in DNA: TGTGCCAGCAGTTGGGGACAGGACTCCTACGAGCAGTACTTC. It translates to CASSWGQDSYEQYF.

V is TRBV4-3 and J is TRBJ1-5; D might be TRBD1 (5 bases). Trimming pared 1 base from V and 6 bases from J, leaving 16 bases between. The CDR3 runs to 16 residues. The germline gives CDR1 LGHNA, CDR2 YSLEER. CDR3 amino acids: CASSQGVAGLGQPQHF. DNA for the CDR3: TGCGCCAGCAGCCAAGGGGTCGCAGGGTTGGGTCAGCCCCAGCATTTT.

This clonotype was found a few times. This chain links TRBV20-1 with TRBJ2-1; 8 bases fit TRBD2. The V gene end was trimmed by 6 bases and the J gene end by 6 bases; junction bases not matched to a gene: 7. CDR3 size: 13 residues. CDR1 is DFQATT, CDR2 SNEGSKA, per germline (reference sequence). The CDR3 nucleotides read TGCAGTGCGCGGGAGGCCGGAGCCAATGAGCAGTTCTTC. Its protein product is CSAREAGANEQFF.

The rearrangement joins TRBV24-1 to TRBJ2-2, with D tentatively TRBD1 or TRBD2 (6 bases each). Trimming took 5 bases from V and 0 from J, leaving 21 bases between them. From germline, CDR1 is KGHDR and CDR2 SFDVKD. This CDR3 spans 19 amino acids. As DNA, the CDR3 is TGTGCCACCAGTGCTACTCCGTGGGGGGACATCGCGAACACCGGGGAGCTGTTTTTT. Protein sequence: CATSATPWGDIANTGELFF.

This clonotype was observed a few times. This sequence joins TRBV27 and TRBJ1-2; perhaps TRBD1 as D (5 bases). V dropped 2 bases and J dropped 8 bases, with 12 bases sitting between them. Germline V gene data show CDR1 as MNHEY and CDR2 as SMNVEV (reference sequence). CDR3 length: 13 amino acids. CDR3 bases: TGTGCCAGCAGTTTAATAGGGGCCGGAGGCTACACCTTC. This encodes CASSLIGAGGYTF.

This sequence joins TRBV20-1 and TRBJ1-3, with 8 nucleotides matching TRBD1. The CDR3 is 14 residues long. Germline-derived CDR1 and CDR2 are DFQATT and SNEGSKA (reference sequence). Unmatched junction bases numbered 5, after V lost 4 bases and J lost 3 bases. DNA for the CDR3: TGCAGTGCTACACAGGGGGGAAATGGAAACACCATATATTTT. It codes for CSATQGGNGNTIYF.

The table lists this clonotype with many counts. V gene TRBV6-2 or TRBV6-3 combines with J gene TRBJ2-3; D is possibly TRBD1 or TRBD2 (5 bases each). The CDR3 is made up of 13 amino acids. Trimming cost V 7 bases and J 2 bases, with 10 bases left between them. CDR1 and CDR2 (germline): MNHEY, SVGEGT. CDR3 protein: CASIGTSTDTQYF. The CDR3 DNA follows: TGTGCCAGCATTGGGACCTCCACAGATACGCAGTATTTT.

There are many counts of this clonotype. The V and J genes are TRBV7-2 and TRBJ1-2; D call uncertain. V gave up 1 base and J gave up 4 bases, with 10 bases separating them. CDR3 size: 14 residues. Germline values: CDR1 SGHTA, CDR2 FQGNSA. The CDR3 loop reads CASSLGGRFYGYTF. The CDR3 DNA is TGTGCCAGCAGCTTAGGTGGCAGGTTCTATGGCTACACCTTC.

The rearrangement joins TRBV7-8 to TRBJ2-1; 11 bases are shared with TRBD1. The V gene's germline CDR1 is SGHVS and CDR2 FQNEAQ. J lost 4 bases, V lost 5 bases, and 7 bases had no gene match. CDR3 size: 16 residues. The CDR3 DNA is TGTGCCAGCAGCCCACCGGGGACAGGGGGTTACAATGAGCAGTTCTTC. Translation gives CASSPPGTGGYNEQFF.

At least ten counts were recorded for this clonotype. The J gene is TRBJ2-7, the V gene TRBV6-2 or TRBV6-3; D call uncertain. Germline lookup yields CDR1 MNHEY and CDR2 SVGEGT. This CDR3 spans 12 amino acids. Trimming shortened V by 6 bases and J by 4 bases, and 10 bases separated the two germline ends. For the CDR3, the DNA is TGTGCCAGCAGCAGAGCGAGTTACGAGCAGTACGTC. The encoded protein is CASSRASYEQYV.

The sample holds a few counts of this clonotype. The V and J genes are TRBV6-5 and TRBJ1-2; D is perhaps TRBD1 (5 bases). Germline V CDR1 and CDR2: MNHEY, SVGAGI. The V end lost 8 bases, the J end lost 4 bases, and 20 bases lay between the germline ends. The CDR3 totals 15 residues. CDR3: CASGTREGRIYGYTF. The CDR3 region has the DNA TGTGCCAGCGGAACCCGGGAGGGGAGAATCTATGGCTACACCTTC.

This clonotype has just a few counts. The chain combines TRBV6-1 with TRBJ2-5, with a tentative D call TRBD2 (5 bases). Germline loops: CDR1 MNHNS, CDR2 SASEGT. Trimming pared 3 bases from V and 10 bases from J, leaving 18 bases between. The CDR3 spans 14 residues. CDR3 sequence reads: CASSENLPGGNQYF. The DNA for the CDR3 is TGTGCCAGCAGTGAGAACTTACCCGGAGGAAACCAGTACTTC.